The 25 T cell receptor beta chains below come from one sample, sequenced in a study of blood T cells in healthy people across ages. The use of a sample-barcoded 5' primer and a J-beta primer mix characterized a second PCR of about 6 to 11 cycles. TCRdb analysed the 5' RACE reads with MiXCR anew, one entry per CDR3 protein. The sample lists 1.2 million to 1.5 million distinct CDR3 sequences, 42% occurring once. What was sequenced was blood. The receptor set was obtained from a woman between 18 and 29 years old in good health.

J is TRBJ2-5 and V is TRBV4-1; 9 nucleotides line up with TRBD1. Unmatched junction bases numbered 7, after V lost 0 bases and J lost 5 bases. The CDR3 is made up of 16 amino acids. Per the germline V gene, CDR1 is MGHRA and CDR2 is YSYEKL. Here the CDR3 reads CASSQDGTGRMETQYF. The DNA for the CDR3 is TGCGCCAGCAGCCAAGACGGGACAGGGCGGATGGAGACCCAGTACTTC.

This clonotype was seen a few times. The rearrangement uses TRBV6-1 and TRBJ2-7; 10 nucleotides agree with TRBD1. This CDR3 has 17 amino acids. Germline assignment: CDR1 MNHNS and CDR2 SASEGT. V was clipped by 6 bases and J by 3 bases; unmatched bases: 14. In nucleotides, the CDR3 is TGTGCCAGCAGCTCAAAACCCCGGACAGGGGGGCTCTACGAGCAGTACTTC. Its protein is CASSSKPRTGGLYEQYF.

Comments on this clonotype: This CDR3 is missing its conserved last phenylalanine or tryptophan, likely due to a read error. The chain links TRBV6-2 or TRBV6-3 to TRBJ2-1; 9 bases fit TRBD1. The closer fit of TRBJ2-7 to the DNA end suggests the J call may be wrong. CDR1 and CDR2 from the germline V gene are MNHEY and SVGEGT. The CDR3 is 13 amino acids. This chain's CDR3 is CASSGTGYNEQYI. DNA of the CDR3: TGTGCCAGCTCCGGGACAGGGTACAATGAGCAGTACATC.

In this sample, this clonotype turned up a few times. V usage is TRBV12-3 or TRBV12-4 and J usage is TRBJ1-2; D unclear. The CDR3 runs 12 residues. V dropped 3 bases and J dropped 7 bases, with 9 bases sitting between them. The CDR3 reads CASSFSRSGYTF. As DNA, the CDR3 is TGTGCCAGCAGTTTTAGCAGGAGTGGCTACACCTTC.

V gene TRBV12-3 or TRBV12-4 combines with J gene TRBJ1-1, with a tentative D call TRBD1 (5 bases). The CDR3 runs to 14 residues. Trimming took off 6 bases at V and 1 base at J, with 12 bases between the two ends. In nucleotides, the CDR3 is TGTGCCAGCAGACCCAGGGCAACGAACACTGAAGCTTTCTTT. Amino acids: CASRPRATNTEAFF.

The rearrangement links TRBV20-1 to TRBJ1-1; no firm D call. CDR1 is DFQATT and CDR2 is SNEGSKA in the germline V gene (reference sequence). CDR3 size: 13 residues. The germline V and J ends were trimmed by 5 bases and 1 base, with 11 bases remaining between them. This CDR3 reads CSAGVGPNTEAFF. Written as DNA, the CDR3 is TGCAGTGCTGGGGTTGGGCCGAACACTGAAGCTTTCTTT.

This clonotype was seen once. The rearrangement joins TRBV21-1 to TRBJ2-1; the table assigns TRBD2, which was not confirmed against the DNA. TRBV21-1 is a known pseudogene. The CDR3 has 18 residues. The CDR3 DNA reads as TGTGCCAGCAAGTGGGACAGGGAGGGGACTAGCGGGATGGGCGAGCAGTTCTTC. Its protein is CASKWDREGTSGMGEQFF.

V is TRBV6-5 and J is TRBJ1-1; D gene ambiguous. From germline, CDR1 is MNHEY and CDR2 SVGAGI. The CDR3 has 14 amino acids. Between the trimmed V and J ends, which lost 2 bases and 5 bases, there was a span of 12 bases. This CDR3 reads CASSYVAGETEAFF. For the CDR3, the DNA is TGTGCCAGCAGTTACGTAGCGGGAGAGACTGAAGCTTTCTTT.

The chain employs TRBV21-1 and TRBJ2-6; the listed D gene, TRBD1, was not tested against the DNA. TRBV21-1 is given as a pseudogene. The CDR3 spans 17 residues. CDR3 protein: CASTLQQGVSGANVLTF. The CDR3 nucleotides are TGTGCCAGCACCCTACAACAGGGGGTCTCTGGGGCCAACGTCCTGACTTTC.

This clonotype was recorded a few times. The V and J genes are TRBV7-2 and TRBJ2-7; 7 bases are shared with TRBD2. The CDR3 is 14 residues long. Germline values: CDR1 SGHTA, CDR2 FQGNSA. Trimming at V came to 3 bases and at J to 5 bases, leaving 7 bases not matched to a gene. CDR3 DNA sequence: TGTGCCAGCAGCTTTCAGCGGGACCCTAACGAGCAGTACTTC. Translating it yields CASSFQRDPNEQYF.

This clonotype appeared a few times. The chain couples TRBV12-5 to TRBJ1-2; no clear D. V dropped 6 bases and J dropped 5 bases, with 16 bases sitting between them. Germline V gives CDR1 LGHNT, CDR2 FRNRAP. This CDR3 region has 14 residues. CDR3 region: CASGHPGSLYGYTF. CDR3 coding DNA: TGTGCTAGTGGCCACCCCGGGTCATTATATGGCTACACCTTC.

The V and J genes are TRBV5-1 and TRBJ1-2; no clear D gene. Trimming left V 0 bases short and J 7 bases short, with 19 bases between. The CDR3 consists of 16 residues. Per the germline V gene, CDR1 is SGHRS and CDR2 is YFSETQ. This chain's CDR3 is CASSLVPAFREGGYTF. In nucleotides, the CDR3 is TGCGCCAGCAGCTTGGTGCCAGCCTTTAGGGAGGGTGGCTACACCTTC.

This clonotype was seen ten or more times. The rearrangement uses TRBV29-1 and TRBJ2-7; D gene uncertain. The CDR3 consists of 12 residues. The V gene lost 7 bases and the J gene lost 4 bases, with 14 bases spanning the gap. Germline-derived CDR1 and CDR2 are SQVTM and ANQGSEA. CDR3 DNA: TGCAGCGGCTCCGTTAACAATTACGAGCAGTACTTC. This gives the protein CSGSVNNYEQYF.

The CDR3 coding sequence is TGTGCCAGCAGTTTAGCCAGGGGGATCTACGAGCAGTACTTC. It translates to CASSLARGIYEQYF. The chain couples TRBV12-3 or TRBV12-4 to TRBJ2-7; 7 positions agree with TRBD1. The CDR3 covers 14 residues. Trimming at V came to 0 bases and at J to 3 bases, leaving 2 bases not matched to a gene.

This clonotype was seen many times. One end of the junction is discordant with germline, which a read error may explain. The J gene is TRBJ2-7, the V gene TRBV9, with a possible D match to TRBD1 (6 bases). Germline V CDR1 and CDR2: SGDLS, YYNGEE. CDR3 length equals 12 residues. CDR3 bases: TGCGCCAGCAGTGGGGACACCTACGAGCAGTACTTC. It codes for CASSGDTYEQYF.

Only one count was recorded for this clonotype. Written as DNA, the CDR3 is TGTGCCAGCAGTTATCCCTCCGGAGCCACAGATACGCAGTATTTT. Translation: CASSYPSGATDTQYF. The V and J genes are TRBV28 and TRBJ2-3; D ambiguous. The CDR3 is 15 residues long. V lost 4 bases and J lost 2, with 13 bases in between. CDR1 is MDHEN and CDR2 is SYDVKM in the germline V gene.

This sequence joins TRBV28 and TRBJ2-5, with D possibly matching TRBD2 (6 bases). The germline CDR1 and CDR2 sequences are MDHEN and SYDVKM. The V end was cut by 5 bases, the J end by 11 bases, with 21 bases between. This CDR3 has 14 amino acids. The CDR3 DNA reads TGTGCCAGCAGTCCCGGGACTCCCGGGTATGGGCAGTACTTC. Translating gives CASSPGTPGYGQYF.

The rearrangement links TRBV12-3 or TRBV12-4 to TRBJ1-1, with D possibly TRBD1 on 6 matching bases. Trimming removed 7 bases from V and 0 bases from J, with 15 bases in between. There are 15 residues in the CDR3. The CDR3 DNA reads as TGTGCCAGCACCCTAGGGGGGGCCATGAACACTGAAGCTTTCTTT. Its translation: CASTLGGAMNTEAFF.

This chain joins TRBV7-3 and TRBJ1-1, with D tentatively TRBD1 (5 bases). Per germline, CDR1 SGHTA and CDR2 FQGTGA. Trimming removed 7 bases from V and 4 bases from J, with 13 bases in between. The CDR3 has 13 residues. CDR3 sequence (DNA): TGTGCCAGCAAGGCAGGGTTGGGCACTGAAGCTTTCTTT. This codes for CASKAGLGTEAFF. The variable domain in full, with the rest retrieved from reference TRBV7-3 and TRBJ1-1, is GAGVSQTPSNKVTEKGKYVELRCDPISGHTALYWYRQSLGQGPEFLIYFQGTGAADDSGLPNDRFFAVRPEGSVSTLKIQRTERGDSAVYLCASKAGLGTEAFFGQGTRLTVV.

To note about this clonotype: It may be a read error: a sequence one base away is much more abundant. The chain uses TRBV29-1 and TRBJ2-5, with D tentatively TRBD2 (5 bases). The J call is in doubt because the DNA end fits TRBJ2-1 better. The CDR3 covers 13 residues. CDR1 SQVTM and CDR2 ANQGSEA come from the germline V gene. CDR3 DNA sequence: TGCAGCGGTGAACAAGCGGTCCAAGAGACCCAGTTCTTC. It yields the protein CSGEQAVQETQFF.

In its sample, this clonotype was seen once. The gene calls are TRBV20-1 and TRBJ1-3, with unresolved D. This CDR3 is built from 14 residues. V was cut by 5 bases and J by 0 bases, with 11 bases left in between. The germline CDR1 and CDR2 sequences are DFQATT and SNEGSKA (reference sequence). The CDR3 DNA reads TGCAGTGCTGGTGAATCGGGCTCTGGAAACACCATATATTTT. Amino acid sequence: CSAGESGSGNTIYF.

The CDR3 DNA is TGCAGTGCTACTCCCGGGACTAGCGGGAGGGCCTTGGGATCAGATACGCAGTATTTT. Encoded protein: CSATPGTSGRALGSDTQYF. V usage is TRBV20-1 and J usage is TRBJ2-3; 16 positions agree with TRBD2. V shed 4 bases and J 4 bases; nucleotides not matched to a gene: 14. Per germline, CDR1 DFQATT and CDR2 SNEGSKA (reference sequence). This CDR3 contains 19 residues.

This sequence joins TRBV29-1 and TRBJ2-2; 8 nucleotides align to TRBD1. The germline gives CDR1 SQVTM, CDR2 ANQGSEA. This CDR3 region has 15 residues. With 7 bases clipped from V and 1 base from J, the junction kept 8 bases outside the gene matches. Here the CDR3 DNA reads TGCAGCGCCGGCCAGGGACAGGAGAACACCGGGGAGCTGTTTTTT. Its translation is CSAGQGQENTGELFF.

The chain combines TRBV5-1 with TRBJ1-1; D is ambiguous. The V gene lost 7 bases and the J gene lost 6 bases, with 13 bases spanning the gap. This CDR3 has 12 residues. Germline-derived CDR1 and CDR2 are SGHRS and YFSETQ. The CDR3 bases are TGCGCCAGCTCGCAAGATGCCTCTGAAGCTTTCTTT. Its protein is CASSQDASEAFF.

This clonotype showed up just a few times. The CDR3 protein is CASSQDFGLEETQYF. The CDR3 coding sequence is TGTGCCAGCAGCCAAGATTTTGGACTAGAAGAGACCCAGTACTTC. This chain joins TRBV4-2 and TRBJ2-5; 7 positions agree with TRBD2. Germline lookup yields CDR1 LGHNA and CDR2 YNFKEQ. Unmatched junction bases numbered 4, after V lost 0 bases and J lost 3 bases. The CDR3 sequence is 15 residues long.